Following are 22 T cell receptor beta chains from one sample sequenced in a study of human thymus T cells. The thymus was resected at corrective cardiac surgery. Assay used: immunoSEQ multiplex PCR; TCRdb lists only in-frame clones, some missing. The sample records some 72,000 clones, 90% to 98% being singletons. Sequencing input: thymus tissue. All receptors come from a boy under two years old with a congenital heart defect but otherwise immunologically healthy.

The chain couples TRBV28 to TRBJ1-5; D is uncertain. Germline V gene sequence: CDR1 MDHEN, CDR2 SYDVKM. V was cut by 3 bases and J by 0 bases, with 9 bases left in between. The CDR3 loop spans 15 amino acids. The CDR3 protein is CASSFSWDSNQPQHF. CDR3 in DNA: TGTGCCAGCAGTTTCTCGTGGGATAGCAATCAGCCCCAGCATTTT.

The rearrangement joins TRBV20-1 to TRBJ1-5; D perhaps matches TRBD1 (5 bases). This CDR3 is 11 amino acids long. V lost 3 bases and J lost 6, with 6 bases in between. CDR1 is DFQATT and CDR2 is SNEGSKA in the germline V gene (reference sequence). In nucleotides, the CDR3 is TGCAGTGCTAGTCAGGGTCAGCCCCAGCATTTT. It yields the protein CSASQGQPQHF.

V and J are TRBV15 and TRBJ1-5; 7 bases fit TRBD1. The V gene's germline CDR1 is LNHNV and CDR2 YYDKDF (reference sequence). The CDR3 contains 19 residues. Unmatched junction bases numbered 12, after V lost 1 base and J lost 0 bases. The CDR3 DNA reads TGTGCCACCAGCAGAGTCCTCACCAGGGGGGATTATAGCAATCAGCCCCAGCATTTT. Protein sequence: CATSRVLTRGDYSNQPQHF.

V gene TRBV5-4 combines with J gene TRBJ2-7; 9 bases are shared with TRBD1. The CDR3 is made up of 15 amino acids. V trimming: 4 bases; J trimming: 5 bases; junction bases outside the gene matches: 10. CDR1 SGHNT and CDR2 YYREEE come from the germline V gene (reference sequence). The CDR3 DNA sequence: TGTGCCAGCAGCCTACATACGGACAGGGGACACGAGCAGTACTTC. Amino acid sequence: CASSLHTDRGHEQYF.

The chain is built from TRBV11-2 and TRBJ2-7, with 11 bases matching TRBD2. The V segment lost 5 bases and the J segment 10 bases; nucleotides outside the gene matches: 7. The CDR3 spans 13 residues. CDR1 SGHAT and CDR2 FQNNGV come from the germline V gene. The CDR3 DNA reads TGTGCCAGCAGCCTCGAGGGACTAGCGGTTCAGTACTTC. Its translation is CASSLEGLAVQYF.

This clone appeared once. The chain joins TRBV5-6 to TRBJ2-6, with a weak D call TRBD1 (6 bases). V was cut by 4 bases and J by 0 bases, with 20 bases left in between. CDR1 is SGHDT, CDR2 YYEEEE, per germline. CDR3 length: 19 residues. The CDR3 sequence: CASSIDRDILRSGANVLTF. As DNA, the CDR3 is TGTGCCAGCAGCATAGATCGGGACATACTTCGCTCTGGGGCCAACGTCCTGACTTTC.

This chain joins TRBV5-4 and TRBJ1-4, with D tentatively TRBD1 (6 bases). The V end was cut by 4 bases, the J end by 0 bases, with 19 bases between. The CDR3 spans 18 residues. Germline CDR1 SGHNT, CDR2 YYREEE (reference sequence). The CDR3 loop reads CASSTHREPATTNEKLFF. The DNA of the CDR3 is TGTGCCAGCAGCACACACAGGGAGCCAGCAACAACTAATGAAAAACTGTTTTTT.

The V gene is TRBV6-4, the J gene TRBJ2-7; D is ambiguous. Germline CDR1 and CDR2: MRHNA and SNTAGT. This CDR3 is 12 amino acids long. Trimming cost V 0 bases and J 6 bases, with 6 bases left between them. The DNA of the CDR3 is TGTGCCAGCAGTGACTCGATTGGCGAGCAGTACTTC. This gives the protein CASSDSIGEQYF.

This chain joins TRBV10-3 and TRBJ2-5; 9 positions match TRBD2. The CDR3 consists of 17 residues. The ends lost 4 bases at V and 0 bases at J; junction bases unmatched: 9. Per the germline V gene, CDR1 is ENHRY and CDR2 is SYGVKD. The DNA for the CDR3 is TGTGCCATCAGTGGGAGTTGGAGCGGGGGGTACCAAGAGACCCAGTACTTC. Translation gives CAISGSWSGGYQETQYF.

In this sample, this clone turned up once. The CDR3, as DNA: TGTGCCAGCGGGGCAGCTTACGGCGAGACCCAGTACTTC. It encodes CASGAAYGETQYF. The rearrangement links TRBV5-5 to TRBJ2-5, with D possibly TRBD1 on 5 matching bases. V was clipped by 7 bases and J by 5 bases, with 15 bases between them. Germline V gene data show CDR1 as SGHKS and CDR2 as YYEKEE (reference sequence). The CDR3 loop spans 13 amino acids.

This sequence joins TRBV28 and TRBJ2-7; D call uncertain. This CDR3 contains 12 residues. Germline lookup yields CDR1 MDHEN and CDR2 SYDVKM. V lost 5 bases, J lost 0 bases, and 5 bases lay in between. The CDR3, as DNA: TGTGCCAGCAGTCCCCTCTCCTACGAGCAGTACTTC. It encodes CASSPLSYEQYF.

This clone came up once. The chain combines TRBV5-5 with TRBJ1-5; D is ambiguous. This CDR3 region has 16 residues. V gave up 3 bases and J gave up 2 bases, with 15 bases separating them. Germline values: CDR1 SGHKS, CDR2 YYEKEE (reference sequence). In nucleotides, the CDR3 is TGTGCCAGCAGCTCCGGTACAGTGTGGGGCAATCAGCCCCAGCATTTT. Translated: CASSSGTVWGNQPQHF.

The V gene is TRBV4-3, the J gene TRBJ2-1; 10 bases align to TRBD1. There are 15 residues in the CDR3. With 4 bases clipped from V and 4 bases from J, the junction kept 4 bases outside the gene matches. Germline V gene sequence: CDR1 LGHNA, CDR2 YSLEER. The chain's CDR3 is CASSRRTGGYNEQFF. In DNA form, the CDR3 reads TGCGCCAGCAGCCGTCGGACAGGGGGTTACAATGAGCAGTTCTTC.

V usage is TRBV2 and J usage is TRBJ2-7; 13 nucleotides line up with TRBD2. With V trimmed by 4 bases and J by 5 bases, 8 bases remained unmatched. The CDR3 loop spans 16 amino acids. Germline values: CDR1 SNHLY, CDR2 FYNNEI. The CDR3: CASSAQTSGRVHEQYF. The CDR3 bases are TGTGCCAGCAGTGCCCAAACTAGCGGGAGGGTCCACGAGCAGTACTTC.

The chain carries TRBV20-1 and TRBJ2-3; D not certain. The CDR3 is 11 residues long. Germline assignment: CDR1 DFQATT and CDR2 SNEGSKA (reference sequence). Trimming stripped 4 bases from V and 7 bases from J, with 9 bases between. The CDR3 region has the DNA TGCAGTGCTATGGGATATAATACGCAGTATTTT. Translation gives CSAMGYNTQYF.

The gene calls are TRBV7-9 and TRBJ2-1; D possibly corresponds to TRBD2 (7 bases). Trimming took 1 base from V and 2 from J, leaving 18 bases between them. The V gene's germline CDR1 is SEHNR and CDR2 FQNEAQ (reference sequence). The CDR3 is 18 residues long. CDR3 amino acids: CASSLVYVDGGPYNEQFF. In nucleotides, the CDR3 is TGTGCCAGCAGCTTAGTTTACGTGGACGGGGGGCCCTACAATGAGCAGTTCTTC.

The chain combines TRBV19 with TRBJ1-1; D is ambiguous. Trimming took 1 base from V and 3 from J, leaving 9 bases between them. CDR3 length: 14 residues. The germline CDR1 and CDR2 sequences are LNHDA and SQIVND (reference sequence). The CDR3 sequence is CASSIVRVDTEAFF. The CDR3 DNA reads as TGTGCCAGTAGTATAGTAAGGGTAGACACTGAAGCTTTCTTT.

This sequence joins TRBV28 and TRBJ2-1, with TRBD2 matching over 14 bases. V was clipped by 4 bases and J by 0 bases; unmatched bases: 17. The CDR3 totals 22 residues. Germline V gene sequence: CDR1 MDHEN, CDR2 SYDVKM. The DNA for the CDR3 is TGTGCCAGCAGTTATTACCAGAGGGGACTAGCGGGAGAAGGGGACTCCTACAATGAGCAGTTCTTC. This sequence encodes CASSYYQRGLAGEGDSYNEQFF.

This sequence joins TRBV4-3 and TRBJ2-1; 12 bases map to TRBD2. V trimming: 4 bases; J trimming: 0 bases; junction bases outside the gene matches: 7. Germline CDR1 LGHNA, CDR2 YSLEER. The CDR3 sequence is 18 residues long. This CDR3 is CASSPALAGGPSYNEQFF. CDR3 bases: TGCGCCAGCAGCCCTGCCCTAGCGGGGGGGCCCTCCTACAATGAGCAGTTCTTC.

V and J are TRBV11-3 and TRBJ1-1; the D gene is possibly TRBD1 (6 bases). Deletions cut 4 bases from V and 7 bases from J, with 10 bases between. Germline loops: CDR1 SGHNT, CDR2 YENEEA. This CDR3 comprises 12 residues. The chain's CDR3 is CASSSGQSEAFF. DNA of the CDR3: TGTGCCAGCAGCTCAGGACAGAGTGAAGCTTTCTTT.

The rearrangement uses TRBV21-1 and TRBJ2-1; the D segment call TRBD2 is taken from the table without a DNA check. TRBV21-1 is given as a pseudogene. The CDR3 is 19 amino acids. Here the CDR3 reads CASSKEALAGAKLYNEQFF. For the CDR3, the DNA is TGTGCCAGCAGCAAAGAGGCGCTAGCGGGGGCAAAGCTTTACAATGAGCAGTTCTTC.

The V and J genes are TRBV19 and TRBJ1-2; 7 nucleotides agree with TRBD1. From germline, CDR1 is LNHDA and CDR2 SQIVND (reference sequence). Unmatched junction bases numbered 3, after V lost 8 bases and J lost 6 bases. This CDR3 has 11 residues. The CDR3 nucleotides read TGTGCCAGTGGAACAGGGGATGGCTACACCTTC. The encoded protein is CASGTGDGYTF.